The subject of this entry is one TCR beta chain. The antigen is unknown. CDR1 MDHEN and CDR2 SYDVKM come from the germline V gene. Trimming took 3 bases from V and 0 from J, leaving 8 bases between them. The CDR3 is 14 residues long. The source of the sample is a study of STAT5B mutations in CD4+ large granular lymphocyte leukemia. Data came from immunoSEQ multiplex PCR; TCRdb stores just in-frame clones and leaves some out. Of about 38,000 clones in the sample, about 82% were seen once. Findings of the study overall: Without HLA matching, higher CD4+ than CD8+ T-LGLL clonality could reflect small sample size. Main leukemic clonotypes were patient-specific, but more than 20% appeared at low frequency elsewhere.

The rearrangement joins TRBV28 to TRBJ1-1; tentatively, D is TRBD1 (6 bases). This clonotype was sampled from a human donor in good health. Sequenced: CD4+ T cells from blood buffy coats. Written as DNA, the CDR3 is TGTGCCAGCAGTTTGTACAGGGTGAACACTGAAGCTTTCTTT. Translated: CASSLYRVNTEAFF.